These 26 T cell receptor beta chains originate from one sample sequenced in a study of T-cell reconstitution after alpha-beta-depleted transplantation in children. Unique molecular identifiers were incorporated when the TCRbeta library was constructed. TCRdb analysed the PCR reads with MiXCR anew, one entry per CDR3 protein. This table has about 260,000 distinct CDR3 sequences, roughly 12% appearing once. The sample in question was peripheral blood, obtained 180 days after TCRalphabeta/CD19-depleted stem cell transplant. These receptors came from a male patient aged 2-10 years who had a stem cell transplant for chronic granulomatous disease, so the T cells may come from the graft donor.

This clonotype has a count of ten or more. The chain recombines TRBV18 with TRBJ1-5; D is undetermined. The germline gives CDR1 KGHSH, CDR2 LQKENI. V was cut by 3 bases and J by 3 bases, with 9 bases left in between. The CDR3 loop spans 14 amino acids. CDR3: CASSPPGNNQPQHF. The DNA of the CDR3 is TGTGCCAGCTCACCGCCAGGAAACAATCAGCCCCAGCATTTT.

On this clonotype: Possible read error: a much larger clone is one base away. V gene TRBV20-1 combines with J gene TRBJ2-4; D may be TRBD2 (5 bases). Germline CDR1 reads DFQATT; CDR2 reads SNEGSKA (reference sequence). The CDR3 is made up of 13 amino acids. The V end was cut by 4 bases, the J end by 0 bases, with 7 bases between. The CDR3 nucleotides read TGCAGTGCTACAGCGGCAGCCAAAAACATTCAGTACTTC. This sequence encodes CSATAAAKNIQYF.

The table lists this clonotype with many counts. This sequence joins TRBV12-3 or TRBV12-4 and TRBJ1-2; unclear D gene. CDR3 length: 13 residues. Trimming pared 2 bases from V and 4 bases from J, leaving 8 bases between. This chain's CDR3 is CASSLQVFYGYTF. The CDR3 DNA reads TGTGCCAGCAGTTTACAGGTTTTCTATGGCTACACCTTC.

The CDR3 sequence: CASRDRASYEQYF. The CDR3, as DNA: TGTGCCAGCAGAGACAGGGCCTCCTACGAGCAGTACTTC. This chain connects TRBV12-3 or TRBV12-4 to TRBJ2-7; 7 nucleotides match TRBD1. This CDR3 contains 13 residues. Trimming cost V 6 bases and J 0 bases; bases outside gene matches: 2.

The sample holds many counts of this clonotype. The chain joins TRBV4-1 to TRBJ2-7, with a possible D match to TRBD1 (6 bases). This CDR3 contains 15 residues. Germline V lookup: CDR1 MGHRA, CDR2 YSYEKL. V lost 1 base and J lost 2, with 12 bases in between. The CDR3 region has the DNA TGCGCCAGCAGCCAAGTGCAGGACAGAGCCTACGAGCAGTACTTC. Its translation is CASSQVQDRAYEQYF.

This clonotype was counted many times. The genes are TRBV7-2 and TRBJ1-5; D is uncertain. There are 15 residues in the CDR3. From germline, CDR1 is SGHTA and CDR2 FQGNSA. Between the trimmed V and J ends, which lost 5 bases and 11 bases, there was a span of 22 bases. The CDR3 DNA sequence: TGTGCCAGCAGCACCACGGGCGGCCTCGGTTGGGCCCAGCATTTT. Protein sequence: CASSTTGGLGWAQHF.

This clonotype came up many times. The chain links TRBV5-4 to TRBJ1-2, with a weak D call TRBD1 (5 bases). Trimming removed 4 bases at V and 7 bases at J, with 20 bases between. The germline V gene encodes CDR1 SGHNT and CDR2 YYREEE (reference sequence). The CDR3 is made up of 15 amino acids. The CDR3 protein is CASSTAQQGTLGYTF. CDR3 in DNA: TGTGCCAGCAGCACGGCCCAGCAGGGCACCCTTGGCTACACCTTC.

With regard to this clonotype: A read error may be the cause here, since a much bigger clone is one base away. V usage is TRBV5-1 and J usage is TRBJ2-5, with D possibly TRBD2 on 5 matching bases. The germline CDR1 and CDR2 sequences are SGHRS and YFSETQ. The CDR3 is 14 residues long. The CDR3 coding sequence is TGCGCCAGCAGCCCCCGCGGGTTGGTTGAGACCAAGTACTTC. Translating it yields CASSPRGLVETKYF.

Comment on this clonotype: One base away lies a much larger clone, so this may be a sequencing read error. V and J are TRBV6-2 or TRBV6-3 and TRBJ1-5; D unclear. Germline assignment: CDR1 MNHEY and CDR2 SVGEGT. This CDR3 contains 14 residues. V shed 4 bases and J shed 10 bases, with 17 bases lying between them. The CDR3 spells CASSLLRWSHPQHF. The DNA for the CDR3 is TGTGCCAGCAGTTTATTGAGGTGGAGTCACCCCCAGCATTTT.

This clonotype was detected many times. V usage is TRBV4-2 and J usage is TRBJ2-1; unclear D gene. Germline CDR1 reads LGHNA; CDR2 reads YNFKEQ. The CDR3 is 12 amino acids. V was trimmed by 3 bases and J by 9 bases, leaving 9 bases between them. The CDR3 is CASSHLDGEQFF. The CDR3 DNA reads as TGTGCCAGCAGCCACCTAGACGGTGAGCAGTTCTTC.

The table lists this clonotype with many counts. In DNA form, the CDR3 reads TGTGCCAGCAGTTTGGGATTAGGGAATCAGCCCCAGCATTTT. It translates to CASSLGLGNQPQHF. The chain recombines TRBV28 with TRBJ1-5; no reliable D call. This CDR3 has 14 amino acids. Trimming shortened V by 3 bases and J by 4 bases, and 10 bases separated the two germline ends. Germline CDR1 is MDHEN and CDR2 is SYDVKM.

On this clonotype itself: A much bigger clone sits one base away, suggesting this may be a read error. J is TRBJ1-4 and V is TRBV29-1; TRBD1 might be the D (5 bases). The CDR3 loop spans 12 amino acids. Trimming took 8 bases from V and 7 from J, leaving 14 bases between them. CDR1 and CDR2 (germline): SQVTM, ANQGSEA. The CDR3 nucleotides are TGCAGCACAGACACAGGAGGTGAAAAACTGTTTTTT. Translation: CSTDTGGEKLFF.

This clonotype was counted a few times. The V call is TRBV4-1, the J call TRBJ2-1, with 8 bases aligning to TRBD1. V lost 0 bases, J lost 4 bases, and 2 bases stayed unmatched. Germline CDR1 is MGHRA and CDR2 is YSYEKL. The CDR3 length is 15 residues. The CDR3 coding sequence is TGCGCCAGCAGCCAAGATTGGACAGGGTACAATGAGCAGTTCTTC. Translating gives CASSQDWTGYNEQFF.

This clonotype was observed at least ten times. This chain uses TRBV27 with TRBJ2-1; the match to TRBD2 covers 7 bases. Germline-derived CDR1 and CDR2 are MNHEY and SMNVEV (reference sequence). The CDR3 length is 17 residues. The junction had 14 bases not matched to a gene; V was cut back by 3 bases and J by 6 bases. CDR3 nucleotide sequence: TGTGCCAGCAGTTTTTCCCCACTAGCGAGGTTAGGCAATGAGCAGTTCTTC. Translation: CASSFSPLARLGNEQFF.

This clonotype was seen repeatedly, ten times or more. This chain uses TRBV5-1 with TRBJ2-5, with D perhaps given as TRBD1 or TRBD2 (5 bases each). Per germline, CDR1 SGHRS and CDR2 YFSETQ. The V end was cut by 0 bases, the J end by 4 bases, with 13 bases between. The CDR3 consists of 15 residues. The CDR3 sequence: CASSLGDPSGETQYF. The CDR3 nucleotides are TGCGCCAGCAGCTTGGGGGACCCGAGCGGAGAGACCCAGTACTTC.

This chain uses TRBV6-2 or TRBV6-3 with TRBJ2-1; 13 bases are shared with TRBD2. The V segment lost 5 bases and the J segment 4 bases; nucleotides outside the gene matches: 23. Germline CDR1 is MNHEY and CDR2 is SVGEGT. The length of the CDR3 is 22 residues. The CDR3 loop is CASSPTPKLAGGNETKYNEQFF. The DNA for the CDR3 is TGTGCCAGCAGTCCAACACCAAAACTAGCGGGAGGGAACGAAACTAAATACAATGAGCAGTTCTTC.

This clonotype has at least ten counts. This chain joins TRBV3-1 and TRBJ1-6; D unclear. With 4 bases removed from V and 7 bases from J, the gap between germline ends came to 8 bases. Germline V CDR1 and CDR2: LGHDT, YNNKEL (reference sequence). The CDR3 extends over 13 amino acids. CDR3 sequence (DNA): TGTGCCAGCAGCCCCGTCCCGAATTCACCCCTCCACTTT. Translation: CASSPVPNSPLHF.

This clonotype was recorded many times. The gene calls are TRBV20-1 and TRBJ1-4, with TRBD1 as a possible D gene (5 bases). Trimming shortened V by 0 bases and J by 6 bases, and 11 bases separated the two germline ends. Germline V gene data show CDR1 as DFQATT and CDR2 as SNEGSKA (reference sequence). The CDR3 runs 14 residues. The CDR3 protein is CSARDRQGHEKLFF. DNA of the CDR3: TGCAGTGCTAGAGATAGGCAGGGACATGAAAAACTGTTTTTT.

This clonotype was counted many times. The chain uses TRBV12-3 or TRBV12-4 and TRBJ2-6; D may correspond to TRBD1 or TRBD2 (5 bases each). The CDR3 length is 15 residues. V lost 4 bases, J lost 4 bases, and 11 bases lay in between. CDR3 bases: TGTGCCAGCAGTTACCGGGGCAACGGGGCCAACGTCCTGACTTTC. Protein sequence: CASSYRGNGANVLTF.

This clonotype was seen many times. CDR3 sequence (DNA): TGCAGTGCTCCACACCAGAGCATGAACACTGAAGCTTTCTTT. The encoded protein is CSAPHQSMNTEAFF. The chain joins TRBV20-1 to TRBJ1-1; D gene uncertain. V was cut by 5 bases and J by 0 bases, with 13 bases left in between. CDR3 length: 14 amino acids. Germline V gene sequence: CDR1 DFQATT, CDR2 SNEGSKA (reference sequence).

Many counts were recorded for this clonotype. J is TRBJ2-2 and V is TRBV7-2; D is possibly TRBD1 or TRBD2 (5 bases each). V lost 5 bases and J lost 10, with 14 bases in between. Per the germline V gene, CDR1 is SGHTA and CDR2 is FQGNSA. The CDR3 has 13 amino acids. The CDR3 is CASSPDWGMELFF. The DNA for the CDR3 is TGTGCCAGCAGCCCCGATTGGGGGATGGAGCTGTTTTTT. Based on the CDR3 plus reference TRBV7-2 and TRBJ2-2, the full variable domain is GAGVSQSPSNKVTEKGKDVELRCDPISGHTALYWYRQSLGQGLEFLIYFQGNSAPDKSGLPSDRFSAERTGGSVSTLTIQRTQQEDSAVYLCASSPDWGMELFFGEGSRLTVL.

The table lists this clonotype with many counts. This chain connects TRBV12-3 or TRBV12-4 to TRBJ2-7; D unclear. V lost 6 bases and J lost 12, with 15 bases in between. The CDR3 is made up of 11 amino acids. CDR3 DNA: TGTGCCAGCAGCCCTCATTGGAGTCTGTACTTC. Its translation is CASSPHWSLYF.

This clonotype was seen many times. This chain links TRBV7-2 with TRBJ2-3, with 9 bases fitting TRBD2. Trimming removed 1 base from V and 2 bases from J; junction bases left unmatched: 7. Germline V lookup: CDR1 SGHTA, CDR2 FQGNSA. The CDR3 spans 17 residues. The CDR3 nucleotides are TGTGCCAGCAGCTTAGTTGTAGCGGGGGTGCACACAGATACGCAGTATTTT. Translating it yields CASSLVVAGVHTDTQYF.

This clonotype came up many times. The gene calls are TRBV20-1 and TRBJ2-2; TRBD2 matches 9 bases. Germline trimming cut 4 bases from V and 6 bases from J; bases unmatched to any gene: 3. CDR1 is DFQATT and CDR2 is SNEGSKA in the germline V gene (reference sequence). This CDR3 spans 13 amino acids. This chain's CDR3 is CSAKRTSAGELFF. For the CDR3, the DNA is TGCAGTGCTAAAAGGACTAGCGCCGGGGAGCTGTTTTTT.

Ten or more counts support this clonotype. The chain links TRBV20-1 to TRBJ2-1; maybe TRBD2 (6 bases). This CDR3 region has 11 residues. Per germline, CDR1 DFQATT and CDR2 SNEGSKA (reference sequence). Trimming shortened V by 6 bases and J by 9 bases, and 12 bases separated the two germline ends. The CDR3 reads CSAGGVGEQFF. Here the CDR3 DNA reads TGCAGTGCCGGAGGGGTCGGTGAGCAGTTCTTC.

As concerns this clonotype: A much larger clone is a single base away; this may be a read error. The V gene is TRBV7-2, the J gene TRBJ2-1, with D possibly being TRBD2 (5 bases). Trimming took off 3 bases at V and 0 bases at J, with 15 bases between the two ends. The CDR3 sequence is 17 residues long. Germline values: CDR1 SGHTA, CDR2 FQGNSA. Here the CDR3 reads CASSFPILGSSYNEQFF. In DNA form, the CDR3 reads TGTGCCAGCAGCTTCCCAATCCTGGGGAGCTCCTACAATGAGCAGTTCTTC.